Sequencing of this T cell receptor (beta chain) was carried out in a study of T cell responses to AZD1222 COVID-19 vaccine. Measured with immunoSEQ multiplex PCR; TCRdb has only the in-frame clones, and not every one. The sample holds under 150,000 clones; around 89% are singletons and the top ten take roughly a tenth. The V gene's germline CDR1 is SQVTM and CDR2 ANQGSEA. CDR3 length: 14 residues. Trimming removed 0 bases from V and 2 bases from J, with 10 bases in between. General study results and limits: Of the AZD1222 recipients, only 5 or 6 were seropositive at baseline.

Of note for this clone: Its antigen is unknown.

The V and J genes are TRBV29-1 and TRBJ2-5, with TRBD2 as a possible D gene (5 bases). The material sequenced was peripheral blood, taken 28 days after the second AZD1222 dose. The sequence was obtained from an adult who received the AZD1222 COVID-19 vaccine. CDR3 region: CSVEDRESQETQYF. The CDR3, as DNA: TGCAGCGTTGAAGATCGGGAATCGCAAGAGACCCAGTACTTC.